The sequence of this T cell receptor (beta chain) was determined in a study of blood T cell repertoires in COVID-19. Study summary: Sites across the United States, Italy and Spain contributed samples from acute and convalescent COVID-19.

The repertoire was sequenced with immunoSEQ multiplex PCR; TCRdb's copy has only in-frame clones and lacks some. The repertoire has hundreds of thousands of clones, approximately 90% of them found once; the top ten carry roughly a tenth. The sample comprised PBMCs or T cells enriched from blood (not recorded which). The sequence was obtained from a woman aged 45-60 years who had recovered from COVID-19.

CDR3 nucleotides: TGTGCCAGCAGCTTCTTTGGGGCAGGTACTGAAGCTTTCTTT. Translating it yields CASSFFGAGTEAFF. The J gene is TRBJ1-1, the V gene TRBV7-2, with D perhaps matching TRBD1 (5 bases). The germline V and J ends were trimmed by 3 bases and 5 bases, with 13 bases remaining between them. From germline, CDR1 is SGHTA and CDR2 FQGNSA. The CDR3 totals 14 residues.